The clone carrying this TCR beta chain was recorded a few times. Its antigen remains unidentified. Per the germline V gene, CDR1 is SGHRS and CDR2 is YFSETQ. There are 15 residues in the CDR3. V lost 3 bases and J 1 base, leaving 13 bases between the germline ends. The PCR used 60 Vbeta and 13 Jbeta primers. Sequencing used immunoSEQ multiplex PCR; TCRdb keeps in-frame clones, though not all of them. The sample shows 97,000 or so clones, around a tenth of them seen only once. This entry belongs to a study of cytomegalovirus exposure and HLA in healthy donors. Looking at the study overall: There were around 390 genotyped donors. Of these, roughly 86% fell in the genetic ancestry cluster associated with self-reported Caucasian donors.

Overall study findings and caveats: TCR association rates varied by HLA locus in a later analysis, with DRB1 highest and HLA-C lowest. Most TCR sequences were uncommon, yet certain public TCRs appeared in many donors. Earlier results showed most TCR beta V segments being productive about 87% or about 30% of the time.

This clonotype was obtained from a man aged 45-65 years in good health and CMV-seropositive. The chain has TRBV5-1 and TRBJ1-1; tentatively, D is TRBD1 (5 bases). The sample was PBMCs. This CDR3 reads CASSSLGGTNTEAFF. The CDR3 nucleotides read TGCGCCAGCAGCTCCTTGGGGGGGACGAACACTGAAGCTTTCTTT.